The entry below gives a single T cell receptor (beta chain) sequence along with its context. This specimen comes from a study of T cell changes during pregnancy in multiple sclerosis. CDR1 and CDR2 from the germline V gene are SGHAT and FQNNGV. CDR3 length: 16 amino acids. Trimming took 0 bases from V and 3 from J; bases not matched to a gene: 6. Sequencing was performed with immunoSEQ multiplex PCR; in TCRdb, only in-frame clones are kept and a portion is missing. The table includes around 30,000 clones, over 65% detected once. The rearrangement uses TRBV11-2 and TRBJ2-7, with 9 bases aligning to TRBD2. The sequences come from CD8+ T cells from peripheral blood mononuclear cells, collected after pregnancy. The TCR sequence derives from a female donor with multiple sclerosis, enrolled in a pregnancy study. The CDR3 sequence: CASSLDRGLAFYEQYF. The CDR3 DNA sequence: TGTGCCAGCAGCTTAGATCGGGGACTAGCTTTCTACGAGCAGTACTTC.